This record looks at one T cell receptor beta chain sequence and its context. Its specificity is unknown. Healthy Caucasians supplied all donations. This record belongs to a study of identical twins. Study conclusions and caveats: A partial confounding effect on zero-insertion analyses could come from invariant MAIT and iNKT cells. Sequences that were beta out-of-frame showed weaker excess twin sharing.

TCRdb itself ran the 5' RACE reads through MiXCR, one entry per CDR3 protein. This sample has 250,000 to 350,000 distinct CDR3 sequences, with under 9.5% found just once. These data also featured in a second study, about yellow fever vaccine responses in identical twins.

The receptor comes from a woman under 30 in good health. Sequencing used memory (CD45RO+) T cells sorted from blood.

The CDR3 coding sequence is TGTGCCAGCAGCTTCCGCCAGGGTAGCGGGCTGACAGATACGCAGTATTTT. Protein sequence: CASSFRQGSGLTDTQYF. The V and J genes are TRBV11-2 and TRBJ2-3, with TRBD2 identical over 7 bases. The J segment lost 3 bases and the V segment lost 3 bases, leaving 12 bases of the junction unmatched. CDR1 is SGHAT, CDR2 FQNNGV, per germline. The length of the CDR3 is 17 residues.